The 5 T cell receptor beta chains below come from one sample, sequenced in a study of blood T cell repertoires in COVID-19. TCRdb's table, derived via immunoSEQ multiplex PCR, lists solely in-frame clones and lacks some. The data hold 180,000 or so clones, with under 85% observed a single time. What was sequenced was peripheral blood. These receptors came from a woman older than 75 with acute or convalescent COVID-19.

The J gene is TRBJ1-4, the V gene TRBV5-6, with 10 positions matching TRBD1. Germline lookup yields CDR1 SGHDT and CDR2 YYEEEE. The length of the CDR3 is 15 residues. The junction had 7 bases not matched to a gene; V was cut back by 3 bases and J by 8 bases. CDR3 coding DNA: TGTGCCAGCAGCTCTATGACAGGGGGCGGAGAAAAACTGTTTTTT. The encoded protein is CASSSMTGGGEKLFF.

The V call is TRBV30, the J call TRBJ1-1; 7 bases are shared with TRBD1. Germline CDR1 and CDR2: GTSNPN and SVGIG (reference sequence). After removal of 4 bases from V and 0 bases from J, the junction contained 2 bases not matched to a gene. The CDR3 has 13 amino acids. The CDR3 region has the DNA TGTGCCTGGACGGGACAGATGAACACTGAAGCTTTCTTT. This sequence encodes CAWTGQMNTEAFF.

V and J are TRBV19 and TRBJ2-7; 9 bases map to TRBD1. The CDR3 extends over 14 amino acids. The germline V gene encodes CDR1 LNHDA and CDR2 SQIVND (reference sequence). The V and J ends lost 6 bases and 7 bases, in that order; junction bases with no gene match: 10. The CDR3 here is CASSVTGGSGEQYF. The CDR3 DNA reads TGTGCCAGTAGCGTTACAGGGGGCTCAGGTGAGCAGTACTTC. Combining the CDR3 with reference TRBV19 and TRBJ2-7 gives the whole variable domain DGGITQSPKYLFRKEGQNVTLSCEQNLNHDAMYWYRQDPGQGLRLIYYSQIVNDFQKGDIAEGYSVSREKKESFPLTVTSAQKNPTAFYLCASSVTGGSGEQYFGPGTRLTVT.

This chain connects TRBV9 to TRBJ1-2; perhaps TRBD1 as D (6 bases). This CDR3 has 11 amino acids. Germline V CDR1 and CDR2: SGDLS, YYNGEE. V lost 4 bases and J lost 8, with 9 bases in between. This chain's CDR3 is CASSTGQGYTF. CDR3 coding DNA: TGTGCCAGCAGCACCGGACAGGGCTACACCTTC.

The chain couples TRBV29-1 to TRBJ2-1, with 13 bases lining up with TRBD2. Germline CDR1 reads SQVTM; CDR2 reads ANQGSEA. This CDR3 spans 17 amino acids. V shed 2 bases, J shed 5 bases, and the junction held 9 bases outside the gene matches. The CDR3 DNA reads TGCAGCGTTGAAAGACTAGCGGGGGGCCTTCTCAACAATGAGCAGTTCTTC. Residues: CSVERLAGGLLNNEQFF.